This T cell receptor beta chain was captured in a study of sequential checkpoint blockade in melanoma. Turning to the study itself: After both sequences, patients received maintenance nivolumab.

Trimming removed 6 bases from V and 7 bases from J, with 21 bases in between. From germline, CDR1 is MNHNS and CDR2 SASEGT. The CDR3 has 15 residues. Treatment specified: randomized to nivolumab then ipilimumab (arm A) or the reverse (arm B). Live CD3+CD8+ CD19− CD56− cells were sorted from PBMCs. Generated by immunoSEQ multiplex PCR, the TCRdb table keeps only in-frame clones and is missing some. This table holds around 15,000 clones, 65% to 80% found once. This clonotype was obtained from a human donor with melanoma. The chain is built from TRBV6-1 and TRBJ1-2; D may be TRBD1 (5 bases). The sequencing used CD8+ T cells sorted from blood (inferred from file names), collected from a patient given nivolumab and ipilimumab in sequence. Here the CDR3 DNA reads TGTGCCAGCAGCGAACAGGAAACCCTCTTGGGTGGCTACACCTTC. Protein: CASSEQETLLGGYTF.